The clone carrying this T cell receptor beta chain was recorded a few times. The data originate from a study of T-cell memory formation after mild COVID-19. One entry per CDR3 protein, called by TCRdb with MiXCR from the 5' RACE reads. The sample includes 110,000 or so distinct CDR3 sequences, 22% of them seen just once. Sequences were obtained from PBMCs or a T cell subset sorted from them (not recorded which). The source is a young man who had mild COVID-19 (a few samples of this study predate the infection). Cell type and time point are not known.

In DNA form, the CDR3 reads TGTGCCAGCAGCCCAGGACAGGGCCCCCTCAATGAGCAGTTCTTC. The encoded protein is CASSPGQGPLNEQFF. The chain uses TRBV5-5 and TRBJ2-1; TRBD1 matches at 8 bases. This CDR3 contains 15 residues. From germline, CDR1 is SGHKS and CDR2 YYEKEE (reference sequence). The V gene end was trimmed by 4 bases and the J gene end by 6 bases; junction bases not matched to a gene: 9.